The entry below gives a single T cell receptor beta chain sequence along with its context. Its antigen is still unknown. 60 Vbeta and 13 Jbeta primers were used in PCR. The repertoire was sequenced with immunoSEQ multiplex PCR; TCRdb's copy has only in-frame clones and lacks some. The data show roughly 100,000 clones, with approximately 77% seen just once and around 5.3% held by the top ten. This entry is derived from a study of cytomegalovirus exposure and HLA in healthy donors. The CDR3 consists of 12 residues. V was clipped by 3 bases and J by 7 bases, with 12 bases between them. Germline loops: CDR1 SQVTM, CDR2 ANQGSEA. Whole-study findings and limits: HLA-A and HLA-B allele assignments for most subjects were reportedly predicted accurately using TCR beta sequences. Segments of the TCR beta V type were, in most cases, productive about 87% or about 30% of the time in an earlier analysis.

The sequence derives from a woman in her forties in good health and CMV-seronegative. Sequenced input: PBMCs. The chain joins TRBV29-1 to TRBJ1-2; weak D call: TRBD1 (6 bases). In nucleotides, the CDR3 is TGCAGCGTTGAGGAACAGGGTGGTGGCTACACCTTC. Encoded protein: CSVEEQGGGYTF.